These T cell receptor beta chains were read from a single sample in a study of human T cells and chemical hapten exposure. Each CDR3 protein gets one entry after TCRdb re-called the RACE reads with MiXCR. This table holds 300,000 to 400,000 distinct CDR3 sequences, more than 4.5% found once. Material: whole blood, obtained in connection with sensitization to the hapten diphenylcyclopropenone (DPC). The receptors here all came from a woman aged 50 to 60 with alopecia areata. Some clones in this sample may be carry-over from other donors' samples. The CDR3 runs from the conserved cysteine through the conserved F or W. D genes are given only for firm matches. Only part of the rows carry a size: once, few, many, or a class if the clone is expanded.

J: TRBJ2-5
length: 15
V: TRBV7-9
size: many
D: NA
DNA: TGTGCCAGCGGGTCGGCCAGGGCGTACCAAGAGACCCAGTACTTC
CDR3: CASGSARAYQETQYF

J: TRBJ2-6
length: 16
V: TRBV12-3/TRBV12-4
size: NA
D: TRBD1
DNA: TGTGCCACGAGGACAGGTTCTGCTTCTGGGGCCAACGTCCTGACTTTC
CDR3: CATRTGSASGANVLTF

J: TRBJ1-1
length: 13
V: TRBV6-2/TRBV6-3
size: few
D: NA
DNA: TGTGCCAGCAGTTACAGTACGAACACTGAAGCTTTCTTT
CDR3: CASSYSTNTEAFF

J: TRBJ1-1
length: 15
V: TRBV6-1
size: few
D: NA
DNA: TGTGCCAGCAGTGAAGTGGACATCTGGGAGACTGAAGCTTTCTTT
CDR3: CASSEVDIWETEAFF

J: TRBJ1-1
length: 13
V: TRBV28
size: NA
D: NA
DNA: TGTGCCAGCAGGCGTACAGGGAGGACTGAAGCTTTCTTT
CDR3: CASRRTGRTEAFF

J: TRBJ1-5
length: 15
V: TRBV18
size: NA
D: NA
DNA: TGTGCCAGCTCACCAGGACGGGTTAGCAATCAGCCCCAGCATTTT
CDR3: CASSPGRVSNQPQHF

J: TRBJ1-6
length: 14
V: TRBV28
size: NA
D: NA
DNA: TGTGCCAGCAGCCGTAACAGGGAAGGCCCACCCCTCCACTTT
CDR3: CASSRNREGPPLHF

J: TRBJ2-1
length: 12
V: TRBV7-2
size: NA
D: NA
DNA: TGTGCCAGCAGGATTACCGGGAAGGAGCAGTTCTTC
CDR3: CASRITGKEQFF

J: TRBJ2-7
length: 15
V: TRBV20-1
size: many
D: TRBD2
DNA: TGCAGTGCTAGAGATCTACTAGCGCCCCGATACGAGCAGTACTTC
CDR3: CSARDLLAPRYEQYF

J: TRBJ2-1
length: 14
V: TRBV18
size: few
D: NA
DNA: TGTGCCAGCTCACCACGGGGGCGTAGAAATGAGCAGTTCTTC
CDR3: CASSPRGRRNEQFF

J: TRBJ2-7
length: 14
V: TRBV27
size: NA
D: NA
DNA: TGTGCCAGCAGTTTATCAGGCGCAACCTACGAGCAGTACTTC
CDR3: CASSLSGATYEQYF

J: TRBJ2-5
length: 15
V: TRBV6-5
size: few
D: NA
DNA: TGTGCCAGCAGTTCTCAGCGGACCCAGGCAGAGACCCAGTACTTC
CDR3: CASSSQRTQAETQYF

J: TRBJ2-5
length: 11
V: TRBV20-1
size: NA
D: NA
DNA: TGCAGTGCTAGAGATCACGAGACCCAGTACTTC
CDR3: CSARDHETQYF